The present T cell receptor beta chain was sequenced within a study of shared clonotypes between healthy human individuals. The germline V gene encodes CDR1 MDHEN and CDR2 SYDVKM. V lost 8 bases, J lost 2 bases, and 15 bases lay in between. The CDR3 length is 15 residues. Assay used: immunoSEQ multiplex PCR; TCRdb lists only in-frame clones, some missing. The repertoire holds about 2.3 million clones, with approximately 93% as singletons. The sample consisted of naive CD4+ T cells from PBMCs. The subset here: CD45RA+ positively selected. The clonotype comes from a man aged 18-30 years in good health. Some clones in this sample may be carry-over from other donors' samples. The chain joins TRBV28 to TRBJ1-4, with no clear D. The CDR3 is CASRRWRATNEKLFF. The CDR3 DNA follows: TGTGCCAGCCGTCGGTGGAGGGCGACTAATGAAAAACTGTTTTTT.